The 32 T cell receptor beta chains given below trace back to one sample, sequenced in a study of T cells in Graves' hyperthyroidism and ophthalmopathy (dated by TCRdb to between 2018 and 2020). Library generation was performed with multiplex PCR. TCRdb lists the instrument as Illumina HiSeq 2000. Amplification of TCR beta CDR3 regions was carried out from RNA transcripts. The TCR CDR3 was subjected to a first round of RT-PCR using the HTBI primer set and the Qiagen OneStep RT-PCR kit. TCRdb's own reprocessing of the public reads used fastp at Q25 and MiXCR and kept productive beta chains. Every CDR3 protein is listed once, alongside the most common genes and DNA of its rows. Counted in this sample were about 260,000 distinct CDR3 sequences; less than 20% of them appeared once. The biggest ten clones account for 25% to 30% of the sample. The sample was blood. The receptors here all came from a woman younger than 35 with Graves' ophthalmopathy.

This clonotype has ten or more counts. The V call is TRBV20-1, the J call TRBJ2-1; 10 bases fit TRBD2. V lost 2 bases and J lost 7; bases outside the gene matches: 8. CDR3 size: 15 residues. CDR1 is DFQATT and CDR2 is SNEGSKA in the germline V gene (reference sequence). Here the CDR3 DNA reads TGCAGTGCTAGAAATAGCGGGAGGATAGGGAATGAGCAGTTCTTC. It encodes CSARNSGRIGNEQFF.

About this clonotype: At one of its ends the junction is not consistent with the germline gene, which may arise from a read error. The genes are TRBV28 and TRBJ2-7; D may match TRBD1 or TRBD2 (5 bases each). Germline V CDR1 and CDR2: MDHEN, SYDVKM. The CDR3 runs to 14 residues. The CDR3, as DNA: TGTACCAGCAGTTTTCGGGGACCCACTAAAGAGCAGTACTTC. Amino acids: CTSSFRGPTKEQYF.

This clonotype was counted many times. This chain joins TRBV4-1 and TRBJ2-7; 8 nucleotides match TRBD2. Germline V gene sequence: CDR1 MGHRA, CDR2 YSYEKL. The CDR3 consists of 15 residues. V was clipped by 4 bases and J by 0 bases; unmatched bases: 5. The CDR3 sequence is CASSRSGGGSYEQYF. The CDR3 DNA reads as TGCGCCAGCAGCCGAAGCGGGGGCGGCTCCTACGAGCAGTACTTC.

This clonotype was seen at least ten times. The DNA of the CDR3 is TGTGCCAGCAGCCAAACCGGGACTAGCGTTAGCACAGATACGCAGTATTTT. It is translated as CASSQTGTSVSTDTQYF. The J gene is TRBJ2-3, the V gene TRBV13, with TRBD2 identical over 10 bases. The CDR3 has 17 residues. The V gene's germline CDR1 is PRHDT and CDR2 FYEKMQ (reference sequence). The ends lost 5 bases at V and 0 bases at J; junction bases unmatched: 8. The full variable domain, in which reference TRBV13 and TRBJ2-3 provide the parts outside the CDR3, is AAGVIQSPRHLIKEKRETATLKCYPIPRHDTVYWYQQGPGQDPQFLISFYEKMQSDKGSIPDRFSAQQFSDYHSELNMSSLELGDSALYFCASSQTGTSVSTDTQYFGPGTRLTVL.

This clonotype was seen repeatedly, ten times or more. The rearrangement joins TRBV6-1 to TRBJ1-4; D gene uncertain. The length of the CDR3 is 12 residues. V gave up 2 bases and J gave up 4 bases, with 2 bases separating them. Germline V CDR1 and CDR2: MNHNS, SASEGT. The CDR3 protein is CASSERNEKLFF. Here the CDR3 DNA reads TGTGCCAGCAGTGAACGTAATGAAAAACTGTTTTTT.

The rearrangement uses TRBV28 and TRBJ2-7; the D gene is possibly TRBD1 (6 bases). This CDR3 is 13 amino acids long. The germline V gene has CDR1 MDHEN and CDR2 SYDVKM. The V and J ends lost 2 bases and 3 bases respectively, with 8 bases between them. The CDR3 bases are TGTGCCAGCAGTTTACAGGGGAGCTACGAGCAGTACGTC. Encoded protein: CASSLQGSYEQYV.

There are many counts of this clonotype. V usage is TRBV7-6 and J usage is TRBJ2-2, with D perhaps being TRBD1 or TRBD2 (6 bases each). The CDR3 covers 15 residues. Trimming pared 5 bases from V and 3 bases from J, leaving 13 bases between. The germline CDR1 and CDR2 sequences are SGHVS and FNYEAQ. CDR3 amino acids: CASSLGGGYTGELFF. In nucleotides, the CDR3 is TGTGCCAGCAGCCTAGGAGGGGGGTACACCGGGGAGCTGTTTTTT.

This chain connects TRBV4-3 to TRBJ1-5; D not resolved. The V end lost 0 bases, the J end lost 6 bases, and 9 bases lay between the germline ends. Germline V gene sequence: CDR1 LGHNA, CDR2 YSLEER. There are 14 residues in the CDR3. CDR3: CASSQDFGVQPQHF. In DNA form, the CDR3 reads TGCGCCAGCAGCCAAGATTTTGGGGTTCAGCCCCAGCATTTT.

This chain connects TRBV19 to TRBJ1-1; no definite D call. The CDR3 contains 11 residues. Germline loops: CDR1 LNHDA, CDR2 SQIVND (reference sequence). The V gene lost 5 bases and the J gene lost 9 bases, with 10 bases spanning the gap. CDR3 residues: CASSAGPKAFF. DNA of the CDR3: TGTGCCAGTAGTGCAGGACCCAAAGCTTTCTTT.

This clonotype was seen at least ten times. The chain recombines TRBV20-1 with TRBJ2-3, with TRBD2 identical over 8 bases. The CDR3 has 17 amino acids. From germline, CDR1 is DFQATT and CDR2 SNEGSKA (reference sequence). V lost 3 bases, J lost 0 bases, and 11 bases stayed unmatched. The CDR3 DNA sequence: TGCAGTGCTAGTTCCGCGGGGGGTACCTCTAGCACAGATACGCAGTATTTT. Protein sequence: CSASSAGGTSSTDTQYF.

This clonotype was observed many times. V and J are TRBV6-1 and TRBJ2-7, with D uncertain. V was trimmed by 5 bases and J by 3 bases, leaving 8 bases between them. The CDR3 has 12 amino acids. Germline V gives CDR1 MNHNS, CDR2 SASEGT. The CDR3 reads CASSLNDYEQYF. In nucleotides, the CDR3 is TGTGCCAGCAGTTTAAACGACTACGAGCAGTACTTC.

The rearrangement uses TRBV7-8 and TRBJ1-1; D remains unclear. CDR3 length equals 13 residues. CDR1 and CDR2 (germline): SGHVS, FQNEAQ. Between the trimmed V and J ends, which lost 0 bases and 7 bases, there was a span of 9 bases. The CDR3 is CASSLAAGFEAFF. CDR3 nucleotides: TGTGCCAGCAGCTTAGCGGCGGGGTTTGAAGCTTTCTTT.

V gene TRBV7-9 combines with J gene TRBJ1-1, with 8 bases aligning to TRBD1. The V gene's germline CDR1 is SEHNR and CDR2 FQNEAQ (reference sequence). Losses at the gene ends were 5 bases for V and 0 bases for J; bases not matched to a gene: 5. The CDR3 sequence is 15 residues long. CDR3 amino acids: CASSAGTGLNTEAFF. DNA for the CDR3: TGTGCCAGCAGCGCCGGGACAGGCCTGAACACTGAAGCTTTCTTT.

This clonotype was observed at least ten times. The V gene is TRBV6-1, the J gene TRBJ1-2; D remains unclear. Between the trimmed V and J ends, which lost 1 base and 6 bases, there was a span of 6 bases. Germline V gives CDR1 MNHNS, CDR2 SASEGT. The CDR3 runs to 12 residues. CDR3 DNA: TGTGCCAGCAGTGAAGTCCCTCATGGCTACACCTTC. This encodes CASSEVPHGYTF.

The gene calls are TRBV2 and TRBJ2-1; 8 bases line up with TRBD2. Germline trimming cut 3 bases from V and 12 bases from J; bases unmatched to any gene: 7. This CDR3 region has 13 residues. CDR1 SNHLY and CDR2 FYNNEI come from the germline V gene. As DNA, the CDR3 is TGTGCCAGCAGTGAGGTTCCCGGACTAGCGCAGTTCTTC. Its protein product is CASSEVPGLAQFF.

Ten or more counts support this clonotype. The rearrangement uses TRBV3-1 and TRBJ1-2; the D gene is possibly TRBD1 (5 bases). The length of the CDR3 is 16 residues. Per the germline V gene, CDR1 is LGHDT and CDR2 is YNNKEL (reference sequence). V lost 0 bases and J lost 0, with 11 bases in between. CDR3 region: CASSQDLLGANYGYTF. The CDR3 nucleotides are TGTGCCAGCAGCCAAGATCTTTTAGGGGCTAACTATGGCTACACCTTC. The variable domain in full, with the rest retrieved from reference TRBV3-1 and TRBJ1-2, is DTAVSQTPKYLVTQMGNDKSIKCEQNLGHDTMYWYKQDSKKFLKIMFSYNNKELIINETVPNRFSPKSPDKAHLNLHINSLELGDSAVYFCASSQDLLGANYGYTFGSGTRLTVV.

This clonotype came up many times. This chain joins TRBV7-2 and TRBJ2-7; the match to TRBD2 covers 12 bases. The CDR3 spans 14 residues. V lost 7 bases to trimming and J lost 3 bases; unmatched junction nucleotides: 4. CDR1 is SGHTA, CDR2 FQGNSA, per germline. The CDR3 DNA sequence: TGTGCCAGCAACAAACTAGCGGGGGGCTACGAGCAGTACTTC. Residues: CASNKLAGGYEQYF.

This clonotype was seen at least ten times. The V and J genes are TRBV12-3 or TRBV12-4 and TRBJ1-2; weak D call: TRBD1 (6 bases). The CDR3 covers 14 residues. V lost 2 bases and J lost 8, with 15 bases in between. The CDR3 reads CASSLRRGSGGYTF. The DNA of the CDR3 is TGTGCCAGCAGTTTACGAAGGGGGAGTGGGGGCTACACCTTC.

This clonotype was counted at least ten times. The DNA of the CDR3 is TGTGCCGTCAAAGATACTTATGGCTACACCTTC. Protein product: CAVKDTYGYTF. The V gene is TRBV28, the J gene TRBJ1-2; D is unclear. Trimming took off 11 bases at V and 5 bases at J, with 12 bases between the two ends. Germline lookup yields CDR1 MDHEN and CDR2 SYDVKM. This CDR3 contains 11 residues.

This clonotype showed up just a few times. The chain links TRBV20-1 to TRBJ2-3; 7 positions match TRBD1. The V segment lost 3 bases and the J segment 3 bases; nucleotides outside the gene matches: 12. Germline CDR1 reads DFQATT; CDR2 reads SNEGSKA (reference sequence). The CDR3 sequence is 16 residues long. CDR3 bases: TGCAGTGCTAGTTCCGCGCTGACAGGGAAAACAGATACGCAGTATTTT. It encodes CSASSALTGKTDTQYF.

This clonotype was picked up many times. The chain recombines TRBV6-1 with TRBJ2-5; D possibly matches TRBD1 or TRBD2 (5 bases each). The V end was cut by 1 base, the J end by 4 bases, with 13 bases between. The CDR3 consists of 15 residues. Germline V CDR1 and CDR2: MNHNS, SASEGT. This chain's CDR3 is CASSEEERDRETQYF. The CDR3, as DNA: TGTGCCAGCAGTGAAGAGGAGAGGGACCGAGAGACCCAGTACTTC.

This clonotype was detected many times. This rearrangement joins TRBV2 to TRBJ1-2; TRBD1 matches 9 bases. CDR3 size: 13 residues. Trimming took 6 bases from V and 8 from J; bases not matched to a gene: 7. In germline, CDR1 is SNHLY, CDR2 FYNNEI. The CDR3 is CASSGTGTGGYTF. CDR3 DNA: TGTGCCAGCAGCGGAACCGGGACAGGGGGCTACACCTTC.

This clonotype was counted a few times. The chain joins TRBV5-1 to TRBJ2-1, with 8 positions matching TRBD1. The CDR3 contains 16 residues. Germline-derived CDR1 and CDR2 are SGHRS and YFSETQ. J was trimmed by 4 bases and V by 4 bases; bases with no gene match: 10. The CDR3 nucleotides are TGCGCCAGCAGCCTGACTACCGGGACAGGTTACAATGAGCAGTTCTTC. Translated: CASSLTTGTGYNEQFF.

This clonotype was found many times. The chain uses TRBV7-6 and TRBJ2-5; either TRBD1 or TRBD2 may fit D (5 bases each). Between the trimmed V and J ends, which lost 5 bases and 5 bases, there was a span of 24 bases. Germline-derived CDR1 and CDR2 are SGHVS and FNYEAQ. The CDR3 totals 17 residues. CDR3 loop: CASSPPGQFWGRETQYF. DNA of the CDR3: TGTGCCAGCAGCCCCCCGGGGCAGTTTTGGGGTCGGGAGACCCAGTACTTC.

This clonotype was picked up many times. V usage is TRBV15 and J usage is TRBJ2-7; D not resolved. The CDR3 has 12 amino acids. Germline V gene data show CDR1 as LNHNV and CDR2 as YYDKDF (reference sequence). The ends were cut back, 5 bases at V and 3 bases at J, with 8 bases in the middle. Written as DNA, the CDR3 is TGTGCCACCAGCGGTAACAGCTACGAGCAGTACTTC. This codes for CATSGNSYEQYF.

There are many counts of this clonotype. The chain couples TRBV30 to TRBJ2-7; D is tentatively TRBD1 or TRBD2 (5 bases each). V lost 5 bases to trimming and J lost 9 bases, with 26 bases between them. The CDR3 has 15 amino acids. The germline V gene encodes CDR1 GTSNPN and CDR2 SVGIG (reference sequence). For the CDR3, the DNA is TGTGCCTGGGTAAACCGGGACGTTCCTTCTACGAGGCAGTACTTC. Protein sequence: CAWVNRDVPSTRQYF.

In its sample, this clonotype was seen many times. The J gene is TRBJ2-3, the V gene TRBV7-9, with unresolved D. CDR3 length: 16 residues. V lost 0 bases, J lost 4 bases, and 14 bases lay in between. The germline V gene has CDR1 SEHNR and CDR2 FQNEAQ (reference sequence). CDR3 DNA sequence: TGTGCCAGCAGCTTAGCTTTAAGGCTAGTGGCAGATACGCAGTATTTT. It encodes CASSLALRLVADTQYF.

The chain recombines TRBV27 with TRBJ1-1; TRBD1 matches at 11 bases. The length of the CDR3 is 15 residues. Germline CDR1 and CDR2: MNHEY and SMNVEV (reference sequence). Unmatched junction bases numbered 8, after V lost 8 bases and J lost 3 bases. In nucleotides, the CDR3 is TGTGCCAGCTCTGGACAGGGGGCTTCGGACACTGAAGCTTTCTTT. As protein: CASSGQGASDTEAFF.

This clonotype appeared many times. This rearrangement joins TRBV19 to TRBJ1-1; D uncertain. CDR1 is LNHDA, CDR2 SQIVND, per germline (reference sequence). The CDR3 contains 14 residues. Trimming removed 7 bases from V and 3 bases from J, with 15 bases in between. The CDR3 coding sequence is TGTGCCAGTACCGAAGGTGTACGGGACACTGAAGCTTTCTTT. It yields the protein CASTEGVRDTEAFF. Using reference TRBV19 and TRBJ1-1 for the parts outside the CDR3, the full variable domain is DGGITQSPKYLFRKEGQNVTLSCEQNLNHDAMYWYRQDPGQGLRLIYYSQIVNDFQKGDIAEGYSVSREKKESFPLTVTSAQKNPTAFYLCASTEGVRDTEAFFGQGTRLTVV.

There are many counts of this clonotype. The rearrangement links TRBV9 to TRBJ1-6; D is unclear. The CDR3 has 14 amino acids. The V gene lost 0 bases and the J gene lost 5 bases, with 6 bases spanning the gap. The germline gives CDR1 SGDLS, CDR2 YYNGEE. CDR3 loop: CASSVDGNNSPLHF. CDR3 nucleotide sequence: TGTGCCAGCAGCGTAGATGGGAATAATTCACCCCTCCACTTT.

This clonotype was observed many times. The gene calls are TRBV12-3 or TRBV12-4 and TRBJ2-5, with a possible D match to TRBD2 (5 bases). Between the trimmed V and J ends, which lost 6 bases and 5 bases, there was a span of 13 bases. The CDR3 sequence is 13 residues long. As DNA, the CDR3 is TGTGCCAGCAGACTGGACTCGGCGGAGACCCAGTACTTC. It translates to CASRLDSAETQYF.

This clonotype was counted ten times or more. The chain couples TRBV18 to TRBJ1-2; 7 bases are shared with TRBD1. Losses at the gene ends were 2 bases for V and 6 bases for J; bases not matched to a gene: 9. Germline V gives CDR1 KGHSH, CDR2 LQKENI. The CDR3 contains 15 residues. DNA of the CDR3: TGTGCCAGCTCACCAAAGACAGGGACCTTTCATGGCTACACCTTC. Amino acids: CASSPKTGTFHGYTF.